What follows describes a single T cell receptor (beta chain). Antigen: not known. The sample is drawn from a study of vaccination and CD4 T cells after COVID-19. Study overall: The authors exposed cells to overlapping spike peptides derived from SARS-CoV-2, HCoV-NL63, HCoV-OC43 and HCoV-229E.

The Oncomine TCR Beta short-read assay generated sequence data from the DNA of cultured CD4+ T cells. MiXCR, applied by TCRdb to the PCR reads, yields one record per CDR3 protein. Among about 25,000 distinct CDR3 sequences, roughly 34% were seen once, and the ten largest hold 3% to 4%. Germline V gene sequence: CDR1 DFQATT, CDR2 SNEGSKA (reference sequence). The CDR3 runs to 15 residues. V lost 0 bases to trimming and J lost 5 bases; unmatched junction nucleotides: 9. The time point here: late sampling 161 to 241 days after vaccination in a few convalescent patients. Documented treatment: approximately nine-day PBMC culture with coronavirus spike peptide pools or control peptides (ViraFEST assay).

The chain recombines TRBV20-1 with TRBJ2-7; 8 positions agree with TRBD2. The TCR originated in a human donor who had recovered from COVID-19. Source: CD4+ T cells from blood, cultured in vitro, taken about 7 months after SARS-CoV-2 vaccination. CDR3 sequence (DNA): TGCAGTGCTAGAGATTTGACGGGAGGGCAACACGAGCAGTACTTC. This codes for CSARDLTGGQHEQYF.